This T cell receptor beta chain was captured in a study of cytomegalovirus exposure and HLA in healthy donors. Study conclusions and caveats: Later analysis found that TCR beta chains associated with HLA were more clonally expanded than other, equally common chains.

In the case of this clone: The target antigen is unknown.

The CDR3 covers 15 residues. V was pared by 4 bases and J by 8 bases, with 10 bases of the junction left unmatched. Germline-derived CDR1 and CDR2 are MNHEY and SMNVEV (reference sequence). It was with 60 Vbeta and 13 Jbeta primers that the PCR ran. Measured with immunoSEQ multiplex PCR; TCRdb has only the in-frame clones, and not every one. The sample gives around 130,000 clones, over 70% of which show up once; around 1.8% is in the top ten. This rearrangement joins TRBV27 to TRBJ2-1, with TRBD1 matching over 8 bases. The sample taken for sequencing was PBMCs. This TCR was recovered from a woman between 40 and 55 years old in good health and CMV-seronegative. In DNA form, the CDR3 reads TGTGCCAGCAGTTCCGGACAGGGTCTTTTCTATGAGCAGTTCTTC. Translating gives CASSSGQGLFYEQFF.